The 8 T cell receptor beta chains given below trace back to one sample, sequenced in a study of shared clonotypes between healthy human individuals. The data were produced by immunoSEQ multiplex PCR, yet TCRdb's version contains in-frame clones alone and is incomplete. Here the sample spans 450,000 to 500,000 clones, over 75% being singletons. The sequenced sample was PBMCs. The receptors come from a woman aged 40-49 years in good health. Some clones in this sample may be carry-over from other donors' samples.

Points on this clone: A much larger clone is a single base away; this may be a read error. V usage is TRBV4-3 and J usage is TRBJ2-2; D ambiguous. CDR1 is LGHNA and CDR2 is YSLEER in the germline V gene. Deletions cut 4 bases from V and 8 bases from J, with 14 bases between. The CDR3 is 14 residues long. The DNA for the CDR3 is TGCGCCAGCAGCCCTAATCGCTACTGGGGGGAGCTGTTTTTT. It specifies CASSPNRYWGELFF.

The rearrangement links TRBV9 to TRBJ2-1; TRBD2 matches 11 bases. The CDR3 length is 14 residues. Unmatched junction bases numbered 5, after V lost 3 bases and J lost 9 bases. Per germline, CDR1 SGDLS and CDR2 YYNGEE. The CDR3: CASSATGTSGEQFF. CDR3 in DNA: TGTGCCAGCAGCGCGACCGGGACTAGCGGTGAGCAGTTCTTC. Variable domain in full (rest from reference TRBV9 and TRBJ2-1): DSGVTQTPKHLITATGQRVTLRCSPRSGDLSVYWYQQSLDQGLQFLIQYYNGEERAKGNILERFSAQQFPDLHSELNLSSLELGDSALYFCASSATGTSGEQFFGPGTRLTVL.

In regard to this clone: A far larger clone is one base from this, pointing to a likely read error. The same CDR3 can be traced to other DNA sequences in this sample. The chain employs TRBV29-1 and TRBJ2-7; D is undetermined. The CDR3 has 12 residues. Germline V gene sequence: CDR1 SQVTM, CDR2 ANQGSEA. CDR3 nucleotide sequence: TGCAGCGTTGGGAGTGGTGGGCACGAGCAGTACTTT. This translates into CSVGSGGHEQYF.

This clone came up a few times. The CDR3 DNA follows: TGTGCCTGGAGTGTACTAGCGGGAGTAAGGTACGAGCAGTACTTC. It yields the protein CAWSVLAGVRYEQYF. The rearrangement uses TRBV30 and TRBJ2-7, with TRBD2 identical over 11 bases. The length of the CDR3 is 15 residues. J was trimmed by 4 bases and V by 0 bases; bases with no gene match: 5. Per germline, CDR1 GTSNPN and CDR2 SVGIG (reference sequence).

Notes on this clone: The likely explanation is a read error, given a far larger clone one base away. This chain uses TRBV30 with TRBJ2-7, with TRBD1 matching 7 bases. Germline V gives CDR1 GTSNPN, CDR2 SVGIG (reference sequence). This CDR3 is 14 amino acids long. With V trimmed by 1 base and J by 2 bases, 5 bases remained unmatched. Here the CDR3 DNA reads TGTGCCTGGAGTGGACAGGGCTATACCTACGAGCAGTACTTC. Protein sequence: CAWSGQGYTYEQYF.

This clone was counted only a few times. The CDR3 reads CASSLTRQETQYF. CDR3 nucleotide sequence: TGTGCCAGCAGCTTAACCAGACAAGAGACCCAGTACTTC. V and J are TRBV7-3 and TRBJ2-5; D remains ambiguous. The CDR3 is 13 amino acids. The germline V and J ends were trimmed by 0 bases and 2 bases, with 4 bases remaining between them. The germline CDR1 and CDR2 sequences are SGHTA and FQGTGA. Supplemented by reference TRBV7-3 and TRBJ2-5, the full variable domain reads GAGVSQTPSNKVTEKGKYVELRCDPISGHTALYWYRQSLGQGPEFLIYFQGTGAADDSGLPNDRFFAVRPEGSVSTLKIQRTERGDSAVYLCASSLTRQETQYFGPGTRLLVL.

This rearrangement joins TRBV5-4 to TRBJ2-3; D is unclear. V lost 4 bases to trimming and J lost 4 bases, with 10 bases between them. CDR3 size: 13 residues. Germline CDR1 and CDR2: SGHNT and YYREEE (reference sequence). CDR3 region: CASSAPRPDTQYF. In nucleotides, the CDR3 is TGTGCCAGCAGCGCCCCACGCCCAGATACGCAGTATTTT.

The CDR3 is CASRVSARSSYEQYF. The CDR3 coding sequence is TGTGCCAGCAGGGTTAGCGCAAGGAGCTCCTACGAGCAGTACTTC. The chain recombines TRBV27 with TRBJ2-7; tentatively, D is TRBD2 (5 bases). Germline V CDR1 and CDR2: MNHEY, SMNVEV (reference sequence). V was pared by 6 bases and J by 0 bases, with 15 bases between. This CDR3 spans 15 amino acids.